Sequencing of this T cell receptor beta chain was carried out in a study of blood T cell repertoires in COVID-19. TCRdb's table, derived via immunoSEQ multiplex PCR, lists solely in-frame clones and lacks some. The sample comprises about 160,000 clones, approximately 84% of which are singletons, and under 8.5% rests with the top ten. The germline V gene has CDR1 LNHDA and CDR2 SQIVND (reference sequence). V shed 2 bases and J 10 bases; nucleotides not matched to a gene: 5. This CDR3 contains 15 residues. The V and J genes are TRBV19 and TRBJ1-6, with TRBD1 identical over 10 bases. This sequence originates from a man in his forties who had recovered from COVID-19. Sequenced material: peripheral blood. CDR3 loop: CASSITGTGESPLHF. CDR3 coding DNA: TGTGCCAGTAGTATAACCGGGACAGGGGAATCACCCCTCCACTTT.